Listed below are T cell receptor beta chains from one sample, sequenced in a study of CD8 T cells in ankylosing spondylitis. Using its own MiXCR run on the 5' RACE reads, TCRdb lists one record per CDR3 protein. The table includes some 700,000 distinct CDR3 sequences, under 20% detected once. The sample taken for sequencing was blood, either unsorted or a sorted T cell fraction (not recorded which). The receptors were sampled from a male donor with ankylosing spondylitis. Each CDR3 is given with its conserved first and last residue. D genes are given only for firm matches. Part of the rows lack a size; the others show once, few, many or a class for expanded clones.

TRBD1	TRBJ1-1	TRBV11-1	few	CASSLYRGRRDTEAFF	TGTGCCAGCAGCTTGTACAGGGGGCGACGGGACACTGAAGCTTTCTTT
NA	TRBJ1-1	TRBV12-3/TRBV12-4	NA	CASSLSRMNTEAFF	TGTGCCAGCAGTTTATCTCGAATGAACACTGAAGCTTTCTTT
NA	TRBJ2-2	TRBV12-3/TRBV12-4	NA	CASRLGTEPTGELFF	TGTGCCAGCAGATTGGGGACGGAGCCAACCGGGGAGCTGTTTTTT
TRBD2	TRBJ2-2	TRBV5-1	many	CASSLAGTNTGELFF	TGTGCCAGCAGCTTAGCGGGCACAAACACCGGGGAGCTGTTTTTT
TRBD1	TRBJ2-7	TRBV2	NA	CASRGTGVSYEQYF	TGTGCCAGCAGGGGGACAGGGGTATCCTACGAGCAGTACTTC
NA	TRBJ2-3	TRBV2	NA	CASKTVDPSDTQYF	TGTGCCAGCAAGACTGTAGACCCCTCAGATACGCAGTATTTT
NA	TRBJ2-5	TRBV7-2	NA	CASSLIPGSSQETQYF	TGTGCCAGCAGCTTAATTCCGGGATCCTCTCAAGAGACCCAGTACTTC
NA	TRBJ2-7	TRBV18	few	CASSPGTLREQYF	TGTGCCAGCTCACCAGGGACCCTGAGGGAGCAGTACTTC
NA	TRBJ1-1	TRBV30	few	CACGEMNTEAFF	TGTGCCTGTGGGGAGATGAACACTGAAGCTTTCTTT
NA	TRBJ2-5	TRBV7-9	NA	CASSFPLGTNQETQYF	TGTGCCAGCAGCTTCCCACTCGGGACAAACCAAGAGACCCAGTACTTC
TRBD1	TRBJ2-1	TRBV6-1	few	CASSFNRGQGFNEQFF	TGTGCCAGCAGCTTCAACAGGGGGCAAGGGTTCAATGAGCAGTTCTTC
NA	TRBJ1-5	TRBV28	few	CASSSRGGGAGGNQPQHF	TGTGCCAGCAGTTCCCGAGGGGGGGGCGCCGGGGGCAATCAGCCCCAGCATTTT
TRBD2	TRBJ2-1	TRBV9	NA	CASSGGTSGGPFYNEQFF	TGTGCCAGCAGCGGCGGGACTAGCGGGGGGCCATTCTACAATGAGCAGTTCTTC
NA	TRBJ2-7	TRBV12-3/TRBV12-4	many	CASSPRQSYEQYF	TGTGCCAGCAGCCCCCGACAGAGTTACGAGCAGTACTTC
NA	TRBJ1-5	TRBV2	few	CASSEVGPQHF	TGTGCCAGCAGTGAGGTCGGGCCCCAGCATTTT
NA	TRBJ2-2	TRBV11-2	few	CASSLVPPGELFF	TGTGCCAGCAGCTTAGTCCCCCCCGGGGAGCTGTTTTTT
NA	TRBJ2-2	TRBV25-1	many	CASSALEARTGELFF	TGTGCCAGCAGTGCCCTAGAGGCCCGCACCGGGGAGCTGTTTTTT
NA	TRBJ2-7	TRBV7-9	few	CASTHEVGEQYF	TGTGCCAGCACCCATGAGGTTGGCGAGCAGTACTTC
NA	TRBJ1-1	TRBV6-1	few	CASSLGTIAEAFF	TGTGCCAGCAGCCTCGGGACTATCGCTGAAGCTTTCTTT
TRBD2	TRBJ2-7	TRBV12-3/TRBV12-4	NA	CASSPSGGSHEQYF	TGTGCCAGCAGTCCGTCGGGGGGGTCTCACGAGCAGTACTTC
TRBD1	TRBJ1-4	TRBV2	few	CASSERAGQGANNEKLFF	TGTGCCAGCAGCGAGAGGGCGGGACAGGGGGCTAATAATGAAAAACTGTTTTTT
NA	TRBJ2-3	TRBV10-3	few	CAISVKGSSTDTQYF	TGTGCCATCAGTGTTAAGGGTTCTAGCACAGATACGCAGTATTTT
TRBD1	TRBJ1-1	TRBV5-1	NA	CASSRWGDSDTEAFF	TGCGCCAGCAGCCGTTGGGGGGACAGTGACACTGAAGCTTTCTTT
TRBD2	TRBJ2-1	TRBV10-3	NA	CAISDPGLAVDHNEQFF	TGTGCCATCAGTGACCCAGGACTAGCGGTAGACCACAATGAGCAGTTCTTC
NA	TRBJ1-1	TRBV5-1	NA	CASSLRGSSNTEAFF	TGCGCCAGCAGCTTGCGGGGGTCCTCGAACACTGAAGCTTTCTTT
NA	TRBJ2-7	TRBV6-2/TRBV6-3	few	CASSNDGSNSYEQYF	TGTGCCAGCAGTAATGACGGGTCGAACTCCTACGAGCAGTACTTC
NA	TRBJ2-7	TRBV7-2	many	CASSLALSSYEQYF	TGTGCCAGCAGCTTAGCGCTTAGTTCCTACGAGCAGTACTTC
NA	TRBJ2-1	TRBV4-2	NA	CASSHGLGGVGNEQFF	TGTGCCAGCAGCCATGGTCTGGGGGGCGTTGGGAATGAGCAGTTCTTC
NA	TRBJ1-2	TRBV18	few	CASSPSGRQGFGYTF	TGTGCCAGCTCACCTTCGGGTCGCCAGGGCTTTGGCTACACCTTC
NA	TRBJ2-1	TRBV29-1	few	CSVDDGRASNEQFF	TGCAGCGTTGACGACGGGAGAGCAAGCAATGAGCAGTTCTTC
NA	TRBJ2-4	TRBV10-2	NA	CASSESTGRYIQYF	TGCGCCAGCAGTGAGTCGACAGGGAGGTACATTCAGTACTTC
NA	TRBJ2-5	TRBV5-1	many	CASSLVGEETQYF	TGCGCCAGCAGCTTGGTTGGGGAAGAGACCCAGTACTTC
TRBD1	TRBJ1-5	TRBV12-3/TRBV12-4	few	CASSPGQAPGGQPQHF	TGTGCCAGCAGTCCAGGACAGGCCCCGGGAGGTCAGCCCCAGCATTTT
NA	TRBJ1-3	TRBV6-5	few	CASSPDLGSGNTIYF	TGTGCCAGCAGTCCAGACCTTGGGTCTGGAAACACCATATATTTT
NA	TRBJ2-5	TRBV10-3	few	CAKPNLGPGETQYF	TGTGCCAAGCCAAACCTAGGCCCTGGGGAGACCCAGTACTTC
NA	TRBJ1-1	TRBV6-1	NA	CATSGHLNTEAFF	TGTGCCACCTCGGGGCACTTGAACACTGAAGCTTTCTTT
NA	TRBJ2-7	TRBV5-6	NA	CASSSGTHRPYEQYF	TGTGCCAGCAGCTCGGGGACTCATCGCCCCTACGAGCAGTACTTC
TRBD1	TRBJ1-1	TRBV10-3	NA	CAISETGVETEAFF	TGTGCCATCAGTGAAACAGGGGTCGAAACTGAAGCTTTCTTT
NA	TRBJ2-1	TRBV12-3/TRBV12-4	few	CASSRDWGWDEQFF	TGTGCCAGCAGTCGGGACTGGGGATGGGATGAGCAGTTCTTC
NA	TRBJ2-5	TRBV28	few	CASIGRPHRETQYF	TGTGCCAGCATCGGCAGGCCGCACCGGGAGACCCAGTACTTC
NA	TRBJ2-7	TRBV28	NA	CASSPTPLTAYEQYF	TGTGCCAGCAGTCCCACACCCTTGACAGCGTACGAGCAGTACTTC
NA	TRBJ2-1	TRBV11-3	few	CASSPRDGSSYNEQFF	TGTGCCAGCAGCCCCAGGGACGGAAGCTCCTACAATGAGCAGTTCTTC
TRBD1	TRBJ1-2	TRBV6-1	few	CASTPGQGAYGYTF	TGTGCCAGCACCCCCGGACAGGGTGCCTATGGCTACACCTTC